The 2 T cell receptor beta chains below come from one sample, sequenced in a study of blood T cell repertoires in COVID-19. Libraries were prepared by immunoSEQ multiplex PCR; TCRdb keeps only in-frame clonotypes and omits some of them. The data contain around 130,000 clones, around four fifths of them singletons. What was sequenced was peripheral blood. The receptor source for this set is a human donor in a cohort sampled during active COVID-19.

This rearrangement joins TRBV6-2 or TRBV6-3 to TRBJ1-1; D possibly corresponds to TRBD1 (5 bases). V lost 6 bases to trimming and J lost 4 bases, with 12 bases between them. Germline assignment: CDR1 MNHEY and CDR2 SVGEGT. This CDR3 spans 13 amino acids. The CDR3 DNA sequence: TGTGCCAGCAGCACCTTGGGGGGCACTGAAGCTTTCTTT. It yields the protein CASSTLGGTEAFF.

This chain links TRBV28 with TRBJ1-2, with a tentative D call TRBD1 (6 bases). Trimming took off 5 bases at V and 4 bases at J, with 11 bases between the two ends. The CDR3 runs 13 residues. Per germline, CDR1 MDHEN and CDR2 SYDVKM. The CDR3 DNA follows: TGTGCCAGCAGTCCCGGGACATCCTATGGCTACACCTTC. This gives the protein CASSPGTSYGYTF.